The 8 T cell receptor beta chains presented below share a single source sample, sequenced in a study of T cell clonality in common variable immunodeficiency. Study-level findings and limits: In common variable immunodeficiency, TCR beta chains reportedly carried fewer deletions and N-nucleotide insertions.

Libraries were prepared by immunoSEQ multiplex PCR; TCRdb keeps only in-frame clonotypes and omits some of them. This table holds approximately 38,000 clones with no singletons; the top ten claim about 6.3%. Their target antigens are unknown. The sample comprised peripheral blood mononuclear cells. These receptors were collected from a human donor with common variable immunodeficiency.

For this clone: With the read ending 3 residues before the CDR3 end, the germline J gene is used to fill in that end. The chain employs TRBV5-1 and TRBJ2-7; tentatively, D is TRBD1 (5 bases). From germline, CDR1 is SGHRS and CDR2 YFSETQ. V was cut by 2 bases and J by 4 bases, with 7 bases left in between. The CDR3 is 12 residues long. The part of the CDR3 DNA that was read is TGCGCCAGCAGCTTATCAGGGTACGAG. Translating it yields CASSLSGYE. The whole CDR3 protein is CASSLSGYEQYF.

This clone occurred many times. The read terminates 3 residues ahead of where the CDR3 ends, so the germline J gene completes it. The chain combines TRBV9 with TRBJ1-1; no reliable D call. Germline loops: CDR1 SGDLS, CDR2 YYNGEE. This CDR3 has 13 residues. The V and J ends lost 2 bases and 4 bases respectively, with 9 bases between them. CDR3 DNA, as far as it was read: TGTGCCAGCAGCGTCGCCGAAGGCACTGAA. This gives the protein CASSVAEGTE. Given in full, the CDR3 is CASSVAEGTEAFF. The full variable domain, with the rest looked up from reference TRBV9 and TRBJ1-1, is DSGVTQTPKHLITATGQRVTLRCSPRSGDLSVYWYQQSLDQGLQFLIQYYNGEERAKGNILERFSAQQFPDLHSELNLSSLELGDSALYFCASSVAEGTEAFFGQGTRLTVV.

Note on this clone: The read finishes 3 residues shy of the CDR3 end, and the germline J gene is used to complete it. The chain employs TRBV7-9 and TRBJ2-7, with 11 bases fitting TRBD1. V dropped 3 bases and J dropped 4; count of bases not matched to a gene: 5. The CDR3 sequence is 15 residues long. Germline CDR1 is SEHNR and CDR2 is FQNEAQ (reference sequence). CDR3 sequence: CASSFSGTGGYEQYF. The DNA read from the CDR3 is TGTGCCAGCAGCTTTTCCGGGACAGGGGGATACGAG.

This clone appeared many times. Read coverage stops 3 residues before the CDR3 terminus; the germline J gene supplies the remainder. The chain uses TRBV7-2 and TRBJ2-5; D perhaps matches TRBD1 (7 bases). Trimming cost V 2 bases and J 2 bases, with 12 bases left between them. CDR1 and CDR2 (germline): SGHTA, FQGNSA. The CDR3 sequence is 15 residues long. CDR3 bases read: TGTGCCAGCAGCTTACACGGGGGACAGCAAGAGACC. Amino acids: CASSLHGGQQET. The CDR3 in full is CASSLHGGQQETQYF. The full variable domain, with the rest looked up from reference TRBV7-2 and TRBJ2-5, is GAGVSQSPSNKVTEKGKDVELRCDPISGHTALYWYRQSLGQGLEFLIYFQGNSAPDKSGLPSDRFSAERTGGSVSTLTIQRTQQEDSAVYLCASSLHGGQQETQYFGPGTRLLVL.

Ten or more counts support this clone. The CDR3 extends 3 residues past the end of the read, so its final part is completed from the germline J gene. The chain links TRBV29-1 to TRBJ2-5; D uncertain. The CDR3 runs to 13 residues. Germline V lookup: CDR1 SQVTM, CDR2 ANQGSEA. Trimming stripped 4 bases from V and 2 bases from J, with 11 bases between. The CDR3: CSVVGRLQETQYF. Partial CDR3 DNA: TGCAGCGTTGTGGGTAGACTTCAAGAGACC. Supplemented by reference TRBV29-1 and TRBJ2-5, the full variable domain reads SAVISQKPSRDICQRGTSLTIQCQVDSQVTMMFWYRQQPGQSLTLIATANQGSEATYESGFVIDKFPISRPNLTFSTLTVSNMSPEDSSIYLCSVVGRLQETQYFGPGTRLLVL.

A word on this clone: The sequenced fragment ends 3 residues before the CDR3 boundary, so the rest is inferred from the germline J gene. This chain connects TRBV7-9 to TRBJ2-5; 12 bases fit TRBD2. CDR1 is SEHNR, CDR2 FQNEAQ, per germline (reference sequence). The CDR3 consists of 15 residues. After removal of 5 bases from V and 5 bases from J, the junction contained 6 bases not matched to a gene. The CDR3 DNA, read in part, is TGTGCCAGCAGCCTGACTAGCGGGAGTTTCGAGACC. Translation: CASSLTSGSFET. The full CDR3 protein reads CASSLTSGSFETQYF.

Points on this clone: The observed sequence ends 3 residues before the CDR3 terminus, with the missing tail filled in from the germline J gene. The chain carries TRBV18 and TRBJ2-5; tentative D call: TRBD2 (5 bases). This CDR3 contains 12 residues. V was pared by 2 bases and J by 5 bases, with 6 bases between. Germline CDR1 KGHSH, CDR2 LQKENI. CDR3 sequence: CASSPTGETQYF. CDR3 bases read: TGTGCCAGCTCACCAACGGGGGAGACC.

By sample fraction, this clone is medium-sized (0.01 to 0.1%). The read finishes 3 residues shy of the CDR3 end, and the germline J gene is used to complete it. The rearrangement joins TRBV7-6 to TRBJ1-1; TRBD1 is a possible D gene (6 bases). Trimming removed 8 bases at V and 4 bases at J, with 23 bases between. The CDR3 extends over 16 amino acids. The germline V gene has CDR1 SGHVS and CDR2 FNYEAQ. CDR3 residues: CASSPAGAGGSTEAFF. The sequenced CDR3 bases are TGTGCCAGCTCCCCCGCAGGGGCCGGCGGTTCCACTGAA.